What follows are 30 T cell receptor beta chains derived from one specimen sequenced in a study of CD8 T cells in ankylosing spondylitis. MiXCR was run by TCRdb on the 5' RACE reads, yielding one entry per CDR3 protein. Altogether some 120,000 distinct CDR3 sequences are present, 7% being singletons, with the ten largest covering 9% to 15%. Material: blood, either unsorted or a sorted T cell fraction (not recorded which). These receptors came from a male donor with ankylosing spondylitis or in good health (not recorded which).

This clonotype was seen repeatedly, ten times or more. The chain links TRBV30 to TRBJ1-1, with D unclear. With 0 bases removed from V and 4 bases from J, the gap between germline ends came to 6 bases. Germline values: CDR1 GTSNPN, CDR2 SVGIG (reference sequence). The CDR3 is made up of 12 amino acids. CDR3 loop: CAWSVQSTEAFF. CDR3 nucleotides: TGTGCCTGGAGTGTACAGTCCACTGAAGCTTTCTTT.

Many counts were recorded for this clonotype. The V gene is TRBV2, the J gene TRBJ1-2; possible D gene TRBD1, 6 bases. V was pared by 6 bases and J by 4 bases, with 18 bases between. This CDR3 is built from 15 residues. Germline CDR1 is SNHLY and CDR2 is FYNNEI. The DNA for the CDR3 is TGTGCCAGCAGCCCAGAAACAGGGATACTCTATGGCTACACCTTC. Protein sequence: CASSPETGILYGYTF.

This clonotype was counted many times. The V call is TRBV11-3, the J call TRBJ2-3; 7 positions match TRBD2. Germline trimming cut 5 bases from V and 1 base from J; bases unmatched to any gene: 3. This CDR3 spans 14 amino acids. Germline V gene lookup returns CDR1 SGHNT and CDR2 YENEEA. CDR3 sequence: CASSESGGTDTQYF. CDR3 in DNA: TGTGCCAGCAGCGAGAGCGGGGGCACAGATACGCAGTATTTT.

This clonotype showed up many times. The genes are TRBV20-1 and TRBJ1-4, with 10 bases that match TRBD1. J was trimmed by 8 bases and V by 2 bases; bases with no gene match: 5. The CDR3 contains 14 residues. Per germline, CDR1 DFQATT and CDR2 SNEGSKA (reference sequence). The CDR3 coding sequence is TGCAGTGCTAGACCGGGACAGGGGAGCGAAAAACTGTTTTTT. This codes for CSARPGQGSEKLFF.

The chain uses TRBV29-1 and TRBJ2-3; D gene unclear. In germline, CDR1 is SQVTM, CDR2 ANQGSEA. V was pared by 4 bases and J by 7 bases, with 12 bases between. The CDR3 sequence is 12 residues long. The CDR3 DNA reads TGCAGCGTTGCCGTCCCGGGTTATACGCAGTATTTT. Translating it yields CSVAVPGYTQYF.

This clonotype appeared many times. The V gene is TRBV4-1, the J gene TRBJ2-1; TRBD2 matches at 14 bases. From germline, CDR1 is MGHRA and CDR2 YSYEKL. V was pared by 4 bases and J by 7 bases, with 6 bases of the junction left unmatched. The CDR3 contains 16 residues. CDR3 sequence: CASSLRTSGGYNEQFF. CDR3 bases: TGCGCCAGCAGCCTGAGGACTAGCGGGGGGTATAATGAGCAGTTCTTC.

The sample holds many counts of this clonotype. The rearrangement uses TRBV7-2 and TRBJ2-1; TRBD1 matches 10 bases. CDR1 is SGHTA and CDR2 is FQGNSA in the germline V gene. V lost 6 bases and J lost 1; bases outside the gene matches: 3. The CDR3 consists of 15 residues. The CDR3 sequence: CASSQDRGSYNEQFF. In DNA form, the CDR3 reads TGTGCCAGCAGTCAGGACAGGGGGTCCTACAATGAGCAGTTCTTC.

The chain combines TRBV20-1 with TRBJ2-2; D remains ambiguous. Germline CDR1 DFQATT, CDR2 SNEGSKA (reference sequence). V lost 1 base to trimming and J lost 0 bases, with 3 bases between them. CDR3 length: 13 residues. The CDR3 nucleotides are TGCAGTGCTAGAGTCCCGAACACCGGGGAGCTGTTTTTT. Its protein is CSARVPNTGELFF.

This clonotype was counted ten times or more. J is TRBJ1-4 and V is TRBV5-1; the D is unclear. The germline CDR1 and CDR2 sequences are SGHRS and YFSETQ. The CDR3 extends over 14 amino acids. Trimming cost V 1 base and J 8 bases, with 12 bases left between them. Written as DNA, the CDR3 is TGCGCCAGCAGCTTGAATTACCGGGCGGAAAAACTGTTTTTT. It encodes CASSLNYRAEKLFF.

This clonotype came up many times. CDR3 in DNA: TGCAGTGCGGCAGGGGGGGGCACCATATATTTT. The encoded protein is CSAAGGGTIYF. The V call is TRBV20-1, the J call TRBJ1-3; 7 bases match TRBD1. The germline gives CDR1 DFQATT, CDR2 SNEGSKA (reference sequence). With V trimmed by 6 bases and J by 9 bases, 5 bases remained unmatched. The CDR3 is made up of 11 amino acids.

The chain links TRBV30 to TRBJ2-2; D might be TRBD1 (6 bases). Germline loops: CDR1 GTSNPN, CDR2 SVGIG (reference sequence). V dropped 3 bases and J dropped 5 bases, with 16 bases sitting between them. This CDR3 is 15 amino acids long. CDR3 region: CAWSSGVKKTGELFF. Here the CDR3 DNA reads TGTGCCTGGAGCTCAGGGGTGAAGAAGACCGGGGAGCTGTTTTTT.

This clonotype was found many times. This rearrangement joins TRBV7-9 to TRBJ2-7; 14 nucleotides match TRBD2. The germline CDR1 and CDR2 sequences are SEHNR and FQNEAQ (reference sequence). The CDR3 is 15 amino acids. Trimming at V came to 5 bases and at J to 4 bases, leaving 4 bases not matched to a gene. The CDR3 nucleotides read TGTGCCAGCAGCGCCGGGACTAGCGGGAGTTACGAGCAGTACTTC. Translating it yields CASSAGTSGSYEQYF.

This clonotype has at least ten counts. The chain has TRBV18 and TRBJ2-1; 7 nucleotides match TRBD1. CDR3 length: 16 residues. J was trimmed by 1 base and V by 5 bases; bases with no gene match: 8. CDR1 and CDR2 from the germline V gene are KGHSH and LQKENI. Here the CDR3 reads CASSDPTGASYNEQFF. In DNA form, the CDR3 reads TGTGCCAGCTCAGACCCTACAGGGGCGTCCTACAATGAGCAGTTCTTC. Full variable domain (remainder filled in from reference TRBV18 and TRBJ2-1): NAGVMQNPRHLVRRRGQEARLRCSPMKGHSHVYWYRQLPEEGLKFMVYLQKENIIDESGMPKERFSAEFPKEGPSILRIQQVVRGDSAAYFCASSDPTGASYNEQFFGPGTRLTVL.

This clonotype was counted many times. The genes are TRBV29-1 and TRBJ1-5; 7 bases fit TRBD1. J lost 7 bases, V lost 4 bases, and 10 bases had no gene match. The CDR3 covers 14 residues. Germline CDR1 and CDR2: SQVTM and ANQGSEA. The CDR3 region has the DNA TGCAGCGTTGGGGGTACAGGGGTAAACCAGCCCCAGCATTTT. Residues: CSVGGTGVNQPQHF.

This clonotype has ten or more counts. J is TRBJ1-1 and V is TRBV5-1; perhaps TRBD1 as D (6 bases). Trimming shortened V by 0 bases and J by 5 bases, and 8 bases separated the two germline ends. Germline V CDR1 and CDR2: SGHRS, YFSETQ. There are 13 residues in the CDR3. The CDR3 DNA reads TGCGCCAGCAGCTTGGCAGGGGAGACTGAAGCTTTCTTT. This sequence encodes CASSLAGETEAFF.

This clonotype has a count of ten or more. This CDR3 reads CASSLRVGVLSTDTQYF. The CDR3 DNA is TGTGCCAGCAGCCTCCGGGTCGGGGTCCTAAGCACAGATACGCAGTATTTT. This sequence joins TRBV11-2 and TRBJ2-3; tentatively, D is TRBD2 (5 bases). The germline gives CDR1 SGHAT, CDR2 FQNNGV. V lost 5 bases and J 0 bases, leaving 18 bases between the germline ends. There are 17 residues in the CDR3.

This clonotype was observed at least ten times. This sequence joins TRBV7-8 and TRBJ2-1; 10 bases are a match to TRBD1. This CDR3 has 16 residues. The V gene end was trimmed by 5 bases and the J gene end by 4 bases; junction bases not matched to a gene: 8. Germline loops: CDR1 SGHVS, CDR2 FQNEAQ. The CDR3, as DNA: TGTGCCAGCAGCCGTACGGGACAGGGGACATACAATGAGCAGTTCTTC. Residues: CASSRTGQGTYNEQFF.

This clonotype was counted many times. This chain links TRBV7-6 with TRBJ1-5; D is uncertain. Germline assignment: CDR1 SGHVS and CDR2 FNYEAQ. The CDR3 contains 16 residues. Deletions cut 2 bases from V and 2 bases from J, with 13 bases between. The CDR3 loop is CASSLKGWDGNQPQHF. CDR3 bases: TGTGCCAGCAGCTTAAAAGGTTGGGATGGCAATCAGCCCCAGCATTTT. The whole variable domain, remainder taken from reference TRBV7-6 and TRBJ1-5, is GAGVSQSPRYKVTKRGQDVALRCDPISGHVSLYWYRQALGQGPEFLTYFNYEAQQDKSGLPNDRFSAERPEGSISTLTIQRTEQRDSAMYRCASSLKGWDGNQPQHFGDGTRLSIL.

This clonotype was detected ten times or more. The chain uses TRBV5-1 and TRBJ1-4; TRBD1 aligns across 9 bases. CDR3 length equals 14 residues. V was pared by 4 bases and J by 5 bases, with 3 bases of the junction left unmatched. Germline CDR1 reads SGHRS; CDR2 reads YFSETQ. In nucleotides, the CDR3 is TGCGCCAGCAGCAGAGGACAGGGGAATGAAAAACTGTTTTTT. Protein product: CASSRGQGNEKLFF. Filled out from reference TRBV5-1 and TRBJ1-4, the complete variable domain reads KAGVTQTPRYLIKTRGQQVTLSCSPISGHRSVSWYQQTPGQGLQFLFEYFSETQRNKGNFPGRFSGRQFSNSRSEMNVSTLELGDSALYLCASSRGQGNEKLFFGSGTQLSVL.

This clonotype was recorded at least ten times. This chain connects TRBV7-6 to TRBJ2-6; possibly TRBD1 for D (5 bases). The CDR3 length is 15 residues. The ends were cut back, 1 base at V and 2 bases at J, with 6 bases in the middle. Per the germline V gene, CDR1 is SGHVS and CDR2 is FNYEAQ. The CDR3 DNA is TGTGCCAGCAGCTTAGAACAGGCTGGGGCCAACGTCCTGACTTTC. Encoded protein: CASSLEQAGANVLTF.

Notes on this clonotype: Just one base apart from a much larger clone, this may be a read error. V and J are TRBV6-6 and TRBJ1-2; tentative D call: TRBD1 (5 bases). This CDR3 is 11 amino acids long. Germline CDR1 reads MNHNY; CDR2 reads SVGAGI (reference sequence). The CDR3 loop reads CASRTDYGYPF. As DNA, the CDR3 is TGTGCCAGCAGGACAGACTATGGCTACCCCTTC.

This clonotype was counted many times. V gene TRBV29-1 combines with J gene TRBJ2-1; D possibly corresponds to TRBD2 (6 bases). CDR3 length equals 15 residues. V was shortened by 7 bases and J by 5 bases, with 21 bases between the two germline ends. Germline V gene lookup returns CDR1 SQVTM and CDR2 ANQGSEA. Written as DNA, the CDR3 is TGCAGCGCGTACAGGATCCAAACGGGGGACAATGAGCAGTTCTTC. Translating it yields CSAYRIQTGDNEQFF.

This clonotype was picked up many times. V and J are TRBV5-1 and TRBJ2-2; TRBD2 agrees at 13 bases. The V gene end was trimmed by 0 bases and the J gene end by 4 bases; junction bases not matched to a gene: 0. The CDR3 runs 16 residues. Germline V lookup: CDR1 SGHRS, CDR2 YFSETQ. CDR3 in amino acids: CASSLGTSGGTGELFF. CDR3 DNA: TGCGCCAGCAGCTTGGGGACTAGCGGGGGCACCGGGGAGCTGTTTTTT.

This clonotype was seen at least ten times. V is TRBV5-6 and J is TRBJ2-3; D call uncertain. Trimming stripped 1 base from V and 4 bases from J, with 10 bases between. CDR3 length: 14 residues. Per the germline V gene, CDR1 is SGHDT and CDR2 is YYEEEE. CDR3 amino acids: CASSLNGPADTQYF. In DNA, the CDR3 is TGTGCCAGCAGCTTGAATGGACCCGCAGATACGCAGTATTTT.

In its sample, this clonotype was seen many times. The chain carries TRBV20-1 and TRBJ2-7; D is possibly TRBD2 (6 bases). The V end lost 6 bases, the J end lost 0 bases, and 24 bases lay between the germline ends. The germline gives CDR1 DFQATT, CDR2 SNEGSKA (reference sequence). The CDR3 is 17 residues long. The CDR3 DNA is TGCAGTGCACTGGGAGTTAGCGGCCAACGTAGCTCCTACGAGCAGTACTTC. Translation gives CSALGVSGQRSSYEQYF.

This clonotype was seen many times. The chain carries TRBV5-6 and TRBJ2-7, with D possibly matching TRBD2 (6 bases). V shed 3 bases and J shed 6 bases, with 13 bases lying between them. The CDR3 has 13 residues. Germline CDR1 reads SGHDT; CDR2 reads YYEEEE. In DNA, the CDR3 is TGTGCCAGCAGCTGGCGACTAGTAAGCGAGCAGTACTTC. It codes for CASSWRLVSEQYF.

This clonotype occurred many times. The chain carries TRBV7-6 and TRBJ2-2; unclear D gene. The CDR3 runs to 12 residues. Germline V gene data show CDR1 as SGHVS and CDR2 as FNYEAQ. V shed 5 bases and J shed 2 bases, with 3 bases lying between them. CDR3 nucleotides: TGTGCCAGCAGCCATAACACCGGGGAGCTGTTTTTT. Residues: CASSHNTGELFF.

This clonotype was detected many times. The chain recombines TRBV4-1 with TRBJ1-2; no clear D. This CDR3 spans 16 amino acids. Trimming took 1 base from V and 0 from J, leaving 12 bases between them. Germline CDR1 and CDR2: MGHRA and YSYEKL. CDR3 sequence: CASSQVTDATNYGYTF. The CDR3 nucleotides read TGCGCCAGCAGCCAAGTTACGGATGCTACTAACTATGGCTACACCTTC.

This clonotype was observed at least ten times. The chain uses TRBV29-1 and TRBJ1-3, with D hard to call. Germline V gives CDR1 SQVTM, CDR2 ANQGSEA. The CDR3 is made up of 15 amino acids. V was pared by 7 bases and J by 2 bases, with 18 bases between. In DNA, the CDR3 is TGCAGCGGTGCCACGGGAGGGTTTACTGGAAACACCATATATTTT. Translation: CSGATGGFTGNTIYF.

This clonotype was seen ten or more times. CDR3 amino acids: CASSFRLDRSYNEQFF. CDR3 sequence (DNA): TGTGCCAGCAGCTTTCGTCTGGACAGGTCCTACAATGAGCAGTTCTTC. The chain combines TRBV11-2 with TRBJ2-1; 7 positions match TRBD1. Losses at the gene ends were 3 bases for V and 1 base for J; bases not matched to a gene: 6. The germline V gene has CDR1 SGHAT and CDR2 FQNNGV. CDR3 size: 16 residues.